A single sample gave rise to the 3 T cell receptor beta chains below, sequenced in a study of cytomegalovirus exposure and HLA in healthy donors. Primers: 60 Vbeta forward and 13 Jbeta reverse. TCRdb keeps only in-frame clones here, not all; method: immunoSEQ multiplex PCR. This sample carries about 90,000 clones, over 65% of them seen once, and the ten largest clones take 4.6%. Sequencing used PBMCs. These TCRs come from a middle-aged woman in good health and CMV-seropositive.

The chain joins TRBV15 to TRBJ1-6, with 9 bases that match TRBD1. The trim removed 3 bases at V and 6 bases at J, leaving 0 bases unmatched. The V gene's germline CDR1 is LNHNV and CDR2 YYDKDF (reference sequence). The CDR3 sequence is 14 residues long. CDR3 in amino acids: CATSRDRGNSPLHF. In DNA form, the CDR3 reads TGTGCCACCAGCAGGGACAGGGGTAATTCACCCCTCCACTTT. The whole variable domain, remainder taken from reference TRBV15 and TRBJ1-6, is DAMVIQNPRYQVTQFGKPVTLSCSQTLNHNVMYWYQQKSSQAPKLLFHYYDKDFNNEADTPDNFQSRRPNTSFCFLDIRSPGLGDTAMYLCATSRDRGNSPLHFGNGTRLTVT.

This clone came up once. This chain connects TRBV9 to TRBJ2-2; 10 nucleotides align to TRBD2. With V trimmed by 4 bases and J by 9 bases, 15 bases remained unmatched. Germline loops: CDR1 SGDLS, CDR2 YYNGEE. The CDR3 has 17 residues. The CDR3 loop reads CASSQKSSLAGNRELFF. The CDR3 bases are TGTGCCAGCAGCCAGAAAAGCTCACTAGCGGGAAATCGGGAGCTGTTTTTT. The variable domain in full, with the rest retrieved from reference TRBV9 and TRBJ2-2, is DSGVTQTPKHLITATGQRVTLRCSPRSGDLSVYWYQQSLDQGLQFLIQYYNGEERAKGNILERFSAQQFPDLHSELNLSSLELGDSALYFCASSQKSSLAGNRELFFGEGSRLTVL.

This clone was counted only a few times. The CDR3 sequence: CASSSPSGGTDTQYF. The CDR3 DNA reads as TGTGCCAGCAGTTCCCCCAGCGGCGGCACAGATACGCAGTATTTT. V is TRBV28 and J is TRBJ2-3, with D possibly matching TRBD2 (5 bases). Trimming left V 4 bases short and J 1 base short, with 12 bases between. Germline-derived CDR1 and CDR2 are MDHEN and SYDVKM. The CDR3 loop spans 15 amino acids. The full variable domain, in which reference TRBV28 and TRBJ2-3 provide the parts outside the CDR3, is DVKVTQSSRYLVKRTGEKVFLECVQDMDHENMFWYRQDPGLGLRLIYFSYDVKMKEKGDIPEGYSVSREKKERFSLILESASTNQTSMYLCASSSPSGGTDTQYFGPGTRLTVL.